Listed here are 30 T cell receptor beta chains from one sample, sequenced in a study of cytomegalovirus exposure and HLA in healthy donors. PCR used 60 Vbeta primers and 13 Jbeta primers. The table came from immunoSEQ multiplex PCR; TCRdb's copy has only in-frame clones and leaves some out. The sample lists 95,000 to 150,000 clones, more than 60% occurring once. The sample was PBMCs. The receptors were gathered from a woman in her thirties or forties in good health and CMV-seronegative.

The CDR3 spells CASNGGQAKNIQYF. CDR3 nucleotides: TGTGCCAGCAACGGGGGGCAAGCCAAAAACATTCAGTACTTC. The chain recombines TRBV2 with TRBJ2-4, with D tentatively TRBD2 (7 bases). The CDR3 runs to 14 residues. Per germline, CDR1 SNHLY and CDR2 FYNNEI. Between the trimmed V and J ends, which lost 7 bases and 0 bases, there was a span of 10 bases.

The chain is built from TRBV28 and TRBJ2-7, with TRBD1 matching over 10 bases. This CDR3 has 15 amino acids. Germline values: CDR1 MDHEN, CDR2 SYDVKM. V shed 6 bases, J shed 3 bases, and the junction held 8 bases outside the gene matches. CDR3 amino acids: CASRGGQGNIYEQYF. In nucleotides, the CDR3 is TGTGCCAGCAGGGGGGGACAGGGGAACATCTACGAGCAGTACTTC.

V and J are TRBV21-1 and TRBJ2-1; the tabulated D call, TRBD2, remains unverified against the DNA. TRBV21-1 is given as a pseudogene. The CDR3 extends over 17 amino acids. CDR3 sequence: CASSDEGRPQDWHEQFF. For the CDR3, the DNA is TGTGCCAGCAGCGACGAGGGCAGGCCTCAGGATTGGCATGAGCAGTTCTTC.

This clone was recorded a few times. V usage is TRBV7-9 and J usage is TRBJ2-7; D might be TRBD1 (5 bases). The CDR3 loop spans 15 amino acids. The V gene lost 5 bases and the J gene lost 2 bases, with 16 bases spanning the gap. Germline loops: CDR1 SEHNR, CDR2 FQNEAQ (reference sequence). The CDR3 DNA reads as TGTGCCAGCAGCCGACAGATTTCCACCACCTACGAGCAGTACTTC. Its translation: CASSRQISTTYEQYF.

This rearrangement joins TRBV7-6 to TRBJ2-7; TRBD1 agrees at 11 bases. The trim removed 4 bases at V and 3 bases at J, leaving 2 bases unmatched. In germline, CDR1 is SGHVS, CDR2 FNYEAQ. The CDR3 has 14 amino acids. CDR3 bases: TGTGCCAGCAGCTCCGGGACAGGGGGCTACGAGCAGTACTTC. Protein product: CASSSGTGGYEQYF.

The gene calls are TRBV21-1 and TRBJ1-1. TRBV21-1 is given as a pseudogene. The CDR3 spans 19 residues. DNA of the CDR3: TGTGCCAGCAGCAAAGGGCCGGAGAGGGCAGAGAGCATGAACACTGAAGCTTTCTTT. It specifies CASSKGPERAESMNTEAFF.

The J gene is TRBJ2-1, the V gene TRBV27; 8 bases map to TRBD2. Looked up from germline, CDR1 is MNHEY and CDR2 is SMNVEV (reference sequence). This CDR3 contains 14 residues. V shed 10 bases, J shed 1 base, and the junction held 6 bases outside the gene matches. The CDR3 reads CATAGAGSYNEQFF. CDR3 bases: TGTGCCACAGCGGGAGCGGGGTCCTACAATGAGCAGTTCTTC.

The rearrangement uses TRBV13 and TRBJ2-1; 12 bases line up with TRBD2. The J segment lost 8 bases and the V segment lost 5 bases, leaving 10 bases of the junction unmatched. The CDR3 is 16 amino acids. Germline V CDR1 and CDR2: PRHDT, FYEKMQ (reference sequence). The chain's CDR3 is CASSQRTSGVGDEQFF. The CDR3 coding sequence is TGTGCCAGCAGCCAGAGGACTAGCGGGGTGGGCGATGAGCAGTTCTTC.

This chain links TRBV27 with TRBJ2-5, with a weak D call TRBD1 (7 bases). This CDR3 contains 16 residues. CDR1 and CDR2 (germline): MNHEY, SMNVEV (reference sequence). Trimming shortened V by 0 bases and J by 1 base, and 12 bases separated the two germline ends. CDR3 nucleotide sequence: TGTGCCAGCAGTTTATCGCAGGGGGGTCGCCAAGAGACCCAGTACTTC. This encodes CASSLSQGGRQETQYF.

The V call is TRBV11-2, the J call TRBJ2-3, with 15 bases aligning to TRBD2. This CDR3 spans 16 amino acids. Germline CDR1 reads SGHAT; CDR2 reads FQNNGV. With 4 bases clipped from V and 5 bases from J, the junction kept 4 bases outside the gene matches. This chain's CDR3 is CASSWGLAGGKDTQYF. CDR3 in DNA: TGTGCCAGCAGCTGGGGACTAGCGGGGGGAAAAGATACGCAGTATTTT. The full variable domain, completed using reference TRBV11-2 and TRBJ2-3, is EAGVAQSPRYKIIEKRQSVAFWCNPISGHATLYWYQQILGQGPKLLIQFQNNGVVDDSQLPKDRFSAERLKGVDSTLKIQPAKLEDSAVYLCASSWGLAGGKDTQYFGPGTRLTVL.

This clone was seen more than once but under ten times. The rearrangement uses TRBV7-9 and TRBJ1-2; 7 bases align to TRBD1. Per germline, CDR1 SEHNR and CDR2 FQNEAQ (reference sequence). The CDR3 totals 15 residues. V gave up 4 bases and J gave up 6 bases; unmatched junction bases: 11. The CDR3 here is CASSSRAQGPNGYTF. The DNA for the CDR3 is TGTGCCAGCAGCTCAAGGGCACAGGGGCCCAATGGCTACACCTTC.

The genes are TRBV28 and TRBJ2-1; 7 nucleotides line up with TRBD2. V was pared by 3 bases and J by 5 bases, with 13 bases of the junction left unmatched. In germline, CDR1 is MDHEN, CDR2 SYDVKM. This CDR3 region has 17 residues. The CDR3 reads CASSFLLFPGGHNEQFF. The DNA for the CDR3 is TGTGCCAGCAGTTTCCTTCTCTTCCCGGGGGGACACAATGAGCAGTTCTTC.

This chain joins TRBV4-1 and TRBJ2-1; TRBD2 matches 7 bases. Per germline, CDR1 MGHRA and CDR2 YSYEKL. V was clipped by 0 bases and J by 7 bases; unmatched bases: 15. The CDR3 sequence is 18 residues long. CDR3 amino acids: CASSQDADPAGAANEQFF. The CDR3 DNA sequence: TGCGCCAGCAGCCAAGATGCTGATCCGGCGGGAGCCGCGAATGAGCAGTTCTTC.

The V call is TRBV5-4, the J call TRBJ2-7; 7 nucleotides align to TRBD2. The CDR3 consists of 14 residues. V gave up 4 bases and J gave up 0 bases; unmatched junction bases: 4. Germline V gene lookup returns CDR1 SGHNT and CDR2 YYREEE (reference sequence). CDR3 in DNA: TGTGCCAGCAGCCCCGGGGGGAGCTCCTACGAGCAGTACTTC. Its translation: CASSPGGSSYEQYF.

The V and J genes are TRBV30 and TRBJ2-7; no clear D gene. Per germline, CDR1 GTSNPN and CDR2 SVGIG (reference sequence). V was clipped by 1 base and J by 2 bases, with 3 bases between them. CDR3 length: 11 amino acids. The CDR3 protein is CAWSGAYEQYF. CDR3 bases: TGTGCCTGGAGTGGAGCCTACGAGCAGTACTTC.

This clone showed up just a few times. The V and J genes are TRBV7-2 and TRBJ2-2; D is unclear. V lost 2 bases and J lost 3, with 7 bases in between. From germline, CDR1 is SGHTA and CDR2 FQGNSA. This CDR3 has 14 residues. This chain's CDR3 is CASSLFEDTGELFF. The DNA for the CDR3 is TGTGCCAGCAGCTTATTCGAGGACACCGGGGAGCTGTTTTTT.

The CDR3 region is CASSHSTGYYGYTF. The CDR3 DNA follows: TGTGCCAGCAGTCACTCGACAGGGTATTATGGCTACACCTTC. The chain employs TRBV27 and TRBJ1-2; TRBD1 agrees at 7 bases. The CDR3 is 14 amino acids. CDR1 is MNHEY and CDR2 is SMNVEV in the germline V gene (reference sequence). Trimming at V came to 5 bases and at J to 5 bases, leaving 8 bases not matched to a gene.

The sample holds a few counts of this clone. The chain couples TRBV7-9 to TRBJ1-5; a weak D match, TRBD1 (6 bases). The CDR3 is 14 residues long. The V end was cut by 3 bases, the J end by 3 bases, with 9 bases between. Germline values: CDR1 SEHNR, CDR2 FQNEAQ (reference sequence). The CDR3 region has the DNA TGTGCCAGCAGCTTTGGGGGACACAATCAGCCCCAGCATTTT. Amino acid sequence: CASSFGGHNQPQHF.

The CDR3 region is CASSLLDQQGSNYGYTF. CDR3 DNA sequence: TGTGCCAGCAGTTTACTAGATCAACAGGGGTCTAACTATGGCTACACCTTC. The J gene is TRBJ1-2, the V gene TRBV27, with 7 bases matching TRBD1. The CDR3 has 17 residues. CDR1 is MNHEY, CDR2 SMNVEV, per germline (reference sequence). Germline trimming cut 2 bases from V and 0 bases from J; bases unmatched to any gene: 9.

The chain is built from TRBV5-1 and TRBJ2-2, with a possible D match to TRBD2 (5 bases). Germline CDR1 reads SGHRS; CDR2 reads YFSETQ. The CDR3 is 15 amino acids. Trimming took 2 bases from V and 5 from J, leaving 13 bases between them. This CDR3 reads CASSFEGPATGELFF. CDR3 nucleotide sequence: TGCGCCAGCAGCTTTGAGGGTCCCGCAACCGGGGAGCTGTTTTTT.

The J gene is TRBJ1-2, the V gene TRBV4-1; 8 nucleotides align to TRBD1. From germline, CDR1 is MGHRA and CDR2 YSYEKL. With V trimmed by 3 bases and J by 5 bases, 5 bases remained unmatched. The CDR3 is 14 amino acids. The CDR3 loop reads CASSQPGQDYGYTF. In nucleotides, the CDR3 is TGCGCCAGCAGCCAGCCGGGACAGGATTATGGCTACACCTTC.

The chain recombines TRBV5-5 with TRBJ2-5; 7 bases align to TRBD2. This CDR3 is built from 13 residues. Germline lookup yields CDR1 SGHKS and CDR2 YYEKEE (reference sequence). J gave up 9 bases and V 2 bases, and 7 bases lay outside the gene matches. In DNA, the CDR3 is TGTGCCAGCAGCTTCCGTCTGGGGAGGGCCCAGTACTTC. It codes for CASSFRLGRAQYF.

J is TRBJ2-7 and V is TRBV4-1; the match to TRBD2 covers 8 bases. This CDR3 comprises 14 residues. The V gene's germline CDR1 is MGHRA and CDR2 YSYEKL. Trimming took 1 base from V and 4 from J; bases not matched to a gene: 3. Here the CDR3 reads CASSQGGGRYEQYF. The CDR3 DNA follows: TGCGCCAGCAGCCAAGGCGGGGGGAGGTACGAGCAGTACTTC.

CDR3 protein: CASSTLEGNEQFF. CDR3 nucleotide sequence: TGCGCCAGCAGTACCTTGGAGGGTAATGAGCAGTTCTTC. This chain links TRBV23-1 with TRBJ2-1, with D tentatively TRBD2 (6 bases). TRBV23-1 is annotated as an ORF whose role is uncertain. The CDR3 spans 13 residues. Between the trimmed V and J ends, which lost 5 bases and 7 bases, there was a span of 12 bases.

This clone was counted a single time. CDR3 sequence (DNA): TGTGCCAGCAGCTTAGTTCTGACAGGAAACTACGAGCAGTACTTC. Its protein is CASSLVLTGNYEQYF. The genes are TRBV7-9 and TRBJ2-5; perhaps TRBD1 as D (6 bases). The J call is uncertain, as TRBJ2-7 better fits the DNA end. This CDR3 contains 15 residues. Germline V gene sequence: CDR1 SEHNR, CDR2 FQNEAQ (reference sequence).

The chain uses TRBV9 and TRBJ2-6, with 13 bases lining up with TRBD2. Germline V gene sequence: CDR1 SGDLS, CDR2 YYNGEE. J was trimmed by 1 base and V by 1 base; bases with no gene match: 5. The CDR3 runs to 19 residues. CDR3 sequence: CASSVPGTSGKSGANVLTF. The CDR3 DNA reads TGTGCCAGCAGCGTACCCGGGACTAGCGGGAAATCTGGGGCCAACGTCCTGACTTTC.

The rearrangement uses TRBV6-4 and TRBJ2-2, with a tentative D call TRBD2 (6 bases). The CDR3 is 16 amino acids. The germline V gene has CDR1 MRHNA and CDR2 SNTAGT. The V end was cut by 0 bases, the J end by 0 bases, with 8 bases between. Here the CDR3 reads CASSDSGGANTGELFF. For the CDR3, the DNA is TGTGCCAGCAGTGACTCGGGCGGGGCGAACACCGGGGAGCTGTTTTTT.

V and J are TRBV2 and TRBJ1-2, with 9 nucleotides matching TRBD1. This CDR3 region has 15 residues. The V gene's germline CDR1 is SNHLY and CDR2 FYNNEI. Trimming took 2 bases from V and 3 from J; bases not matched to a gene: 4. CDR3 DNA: TGTGCCAGCAGTGAAAAACAGGGGGCATACTATGGCTACACCTTC. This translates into CASSEKQGAYYGYTF. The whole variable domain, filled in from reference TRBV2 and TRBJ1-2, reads EPEVTQTPSHQVTQMGQEVILRCVPISNHLYFYWYRQILGQKVEFLVSFYNNEISEKSEIFDDQFSVERPDGSNFTLKIRSTKLEDSAMYFCASSEKQGAYYGYTFGSGTRLTVV.

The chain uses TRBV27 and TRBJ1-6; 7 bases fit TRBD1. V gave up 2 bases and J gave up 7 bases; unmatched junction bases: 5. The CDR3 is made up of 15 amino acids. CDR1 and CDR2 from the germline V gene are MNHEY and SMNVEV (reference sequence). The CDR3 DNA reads TGTGCCAGCAGTTTAACAGGGGAAGAGAATTCACCCCTCCACTTT. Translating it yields CASSLTGEENSPLHF.

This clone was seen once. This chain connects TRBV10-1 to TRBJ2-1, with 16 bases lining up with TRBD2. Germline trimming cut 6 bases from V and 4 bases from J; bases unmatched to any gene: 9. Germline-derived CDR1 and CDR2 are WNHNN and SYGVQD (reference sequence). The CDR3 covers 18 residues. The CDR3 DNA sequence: TGCGCCAGCAGACCGGGACTAGCGGGAGGGAAATCTTACAATGAGCAGTTCTTC. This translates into CASRPGLAGGKSYNEQFF.